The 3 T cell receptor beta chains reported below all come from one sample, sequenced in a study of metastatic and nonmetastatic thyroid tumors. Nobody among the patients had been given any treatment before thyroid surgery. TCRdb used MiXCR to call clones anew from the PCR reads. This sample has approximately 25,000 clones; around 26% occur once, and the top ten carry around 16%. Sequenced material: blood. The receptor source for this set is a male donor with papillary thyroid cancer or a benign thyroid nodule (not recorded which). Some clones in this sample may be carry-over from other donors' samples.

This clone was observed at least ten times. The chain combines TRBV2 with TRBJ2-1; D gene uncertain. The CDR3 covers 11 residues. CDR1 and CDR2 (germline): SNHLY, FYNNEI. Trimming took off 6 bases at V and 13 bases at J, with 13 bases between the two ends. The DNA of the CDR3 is TGTGCCAGCAGGGGTTTCTCCGCCCAGTTCTTC. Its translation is CASRGFSAQFF. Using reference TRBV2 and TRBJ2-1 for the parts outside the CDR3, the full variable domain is EPEVTQTPSHQVTQMGQEVILRCVPISNHLYFYWYRQILGQKVEFLVSFYNNEISEKSEIFDDQFSVERPDGSNFTLKIRSTKLEDSAMYFCASRGFSAQFFGPGTRLTVL.

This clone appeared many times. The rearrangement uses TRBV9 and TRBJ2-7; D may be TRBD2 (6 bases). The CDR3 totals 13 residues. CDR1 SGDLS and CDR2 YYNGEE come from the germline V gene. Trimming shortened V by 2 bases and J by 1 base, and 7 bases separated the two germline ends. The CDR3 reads CASSVGGSYEQYF. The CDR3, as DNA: TGTGCCAGCAGCGTGGGGGGATCCTACGAGCAGTACTTC.

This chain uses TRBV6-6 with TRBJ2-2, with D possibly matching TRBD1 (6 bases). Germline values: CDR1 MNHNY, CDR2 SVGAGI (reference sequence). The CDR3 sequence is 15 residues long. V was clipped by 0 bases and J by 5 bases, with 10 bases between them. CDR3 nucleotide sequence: TGTGCCAGCAGTTACTCGACAGGAGGTACCGGGGAGCTGTTTTTT. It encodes CASSYSTGGTGELFF.